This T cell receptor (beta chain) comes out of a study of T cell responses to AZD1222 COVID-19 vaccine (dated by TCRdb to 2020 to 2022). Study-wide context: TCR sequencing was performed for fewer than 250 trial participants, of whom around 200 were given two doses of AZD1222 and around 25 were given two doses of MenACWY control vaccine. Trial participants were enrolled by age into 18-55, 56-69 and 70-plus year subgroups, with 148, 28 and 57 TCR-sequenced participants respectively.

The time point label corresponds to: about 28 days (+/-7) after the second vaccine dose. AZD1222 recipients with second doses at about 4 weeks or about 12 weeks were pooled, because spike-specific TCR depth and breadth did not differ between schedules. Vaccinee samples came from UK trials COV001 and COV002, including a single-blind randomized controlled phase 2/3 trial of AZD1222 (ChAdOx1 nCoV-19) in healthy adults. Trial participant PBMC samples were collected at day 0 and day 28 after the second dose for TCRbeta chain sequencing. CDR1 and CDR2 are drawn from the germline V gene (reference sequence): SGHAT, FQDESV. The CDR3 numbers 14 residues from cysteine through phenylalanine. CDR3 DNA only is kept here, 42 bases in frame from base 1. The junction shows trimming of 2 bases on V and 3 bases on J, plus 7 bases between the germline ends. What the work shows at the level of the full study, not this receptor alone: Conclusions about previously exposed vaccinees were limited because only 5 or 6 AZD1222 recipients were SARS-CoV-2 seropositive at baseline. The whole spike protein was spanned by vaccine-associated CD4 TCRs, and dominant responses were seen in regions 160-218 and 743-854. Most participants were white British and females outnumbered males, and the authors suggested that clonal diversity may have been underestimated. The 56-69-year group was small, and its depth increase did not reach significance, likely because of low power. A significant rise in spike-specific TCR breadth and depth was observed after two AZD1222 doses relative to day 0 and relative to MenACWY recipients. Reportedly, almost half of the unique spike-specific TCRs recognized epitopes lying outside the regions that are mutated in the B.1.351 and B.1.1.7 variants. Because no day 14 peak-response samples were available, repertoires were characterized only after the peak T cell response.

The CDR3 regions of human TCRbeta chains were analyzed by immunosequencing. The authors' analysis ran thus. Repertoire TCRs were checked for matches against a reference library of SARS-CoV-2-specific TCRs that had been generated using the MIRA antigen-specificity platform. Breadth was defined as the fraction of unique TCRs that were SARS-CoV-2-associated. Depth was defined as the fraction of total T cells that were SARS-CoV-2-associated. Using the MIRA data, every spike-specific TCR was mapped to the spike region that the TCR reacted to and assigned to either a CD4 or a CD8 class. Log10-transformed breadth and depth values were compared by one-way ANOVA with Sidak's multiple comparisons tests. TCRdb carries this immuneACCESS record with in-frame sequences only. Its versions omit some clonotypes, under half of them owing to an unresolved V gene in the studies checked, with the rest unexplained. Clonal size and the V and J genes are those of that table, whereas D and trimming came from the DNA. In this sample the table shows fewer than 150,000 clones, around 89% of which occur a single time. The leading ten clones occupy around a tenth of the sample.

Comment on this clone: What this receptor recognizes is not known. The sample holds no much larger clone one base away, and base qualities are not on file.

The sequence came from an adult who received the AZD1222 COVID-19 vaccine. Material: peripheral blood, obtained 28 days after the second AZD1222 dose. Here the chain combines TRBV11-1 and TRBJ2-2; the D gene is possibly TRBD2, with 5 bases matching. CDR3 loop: CASSLFGDTGELFF. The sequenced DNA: TGTGCCAGCAGCTTATTCGGGGACACCGGGGAGCTGTTTTTT.